Each of the 12 T cell receptor beta chains below was sequenced from the same sample in a study of blood T cell repertoires in COVID-19. Generated by immunoSEQ multiplex PCR, the TCRdb table keeps only in-frame clones and is missing some. This table has under 250,000 clones, about 83% appearing once. The material sequenced was PBMCs or T cells enriched from blood (not recorded which). These receptor sequences come from a woman aged 45-60 years who had been exposed to COVID-19.

V usage is TRBV24-1 and J usage is TRBJ2-5; no definite D call. This CDR3 spans 13 amino acids. CDR1 and CDR2 from the germline V gene are KGHDR and SFDVKD. The V and J ends lost 1 base and 1 base respectively, with 3 bases between them. The DNA of the CDR3 is TGTGCCACCAGTGATTTCCTCCAAGAGACCCAGTACTTC. Translation gives CATSDFLQETQYF.

The rearrangement joins TRBV6-5 to TRBJ1-4; 7 nucleotides agree with TRBD1. V dropped 6 bases and J dropped 10; count of bases not matched to a gene: 8. This CDR3 region has 13 residues. The germline CDR1 and CDR2 sequences are MNHEY and SVGAGI. As DNA, the CDR3 is TGTGCCAGCAGCCCCAAGGGGGCCTTAAAACTGTTTTTT. This translates into CASSPKGALKLFF.

The CDR3: CASSFRGYTEAFF. The CDR3 nucleotides are TGTGCCAGCAGTTTCCGGGGTTACACTGAAGCTTTCTTT. V usage is TRBV12-3 or TRBV12-4 and J usage is TRBJ1-1; no reliable D call. V shed 3 bases and J shed 3 bases, with 8 bases lying between them. CDR3 length: 13 residues.

The rearrangement uses TRBV5-4 and TRBJ2-7, with D tentatively TRBD1 (8 bases). This CDR3 comprises 15 residues. Trimming shortened V by 0 bases and J by 3 bases, and 13 bases separated the two germline ends. CDR1 is SGHNT and CDR2 is YYREEE in the germline V gene (reference sequence). Written as DNA, the CDR3 is TGTGCCAGCAGCTTGGACAGGGGGGGATACTACGAGCAGTACTTC. Translating gives CASSLDRGGYYEQYF.

V usage is TRBV28 and J usage is TRBJ2-7; tentatively, D is TRBD1 (6 bases). This CDR3 is built from 16 residues. V was clipped by 5 bases and J by 7 bases, with 24 bases between them. The germline CDR1 and CDR2 sequences are MDHEN and SYDVKM. In nucleotides, the CDR3 is TGTGCCAGCAGTCGATCCGGGACAAATAGCTTTGGAGAGCAGTACTTC. Translating it yields CASSRSGTNSFGEQYF.

J is TRBJ1-5 and V is TRBV5-8; D is possibly TRBD1 (5 bases). Trimming cost V 0 bases and J 4 bases, with 5 bases left between them. The germline CDR1 and CDR2 sequences are SGHTS and YDEGEE. This CDR3 has 13 amino acids. The CDR3 DNA is TGTGCCAGCAGCTTGGCAGGGAATCAGCCCCAGCATTTT. Translated: CASSLAGNQPQHF.

This sequence joins TRBV2 and TRBJ1-2; maybe TRBD1 (5 bases). Trimming removed 4 bases from V and 3 bases from J, with 12 bases in between. CDR3 size: 14 residues. The germline V gene encodes CDR1 SNHLY and CDR2 FYNNEI. The CDR3 loop is CASSGQSNDYGYTF. The CDR3 DNA follows: TGTGCCAGCAGTGGACAGAGCAACGACTATGGCTACACCTTC.

This clone showed up just once. The chain couples TRBV7-3 to TRBJ2-2, with D perhaps TRBD2 (6 bases). Per germline, CDR1 SGHTA and CDR2 FQGTGA. Trimming shortened V by 5 bases and J by 1 base, and 14 bases separated the two germline ends. The CDR3 totals 16 residues. CDR3 amino acids: CASSPQGTLNTGELFF. CDR3 sequence (DNA): TGTGCCAGCAGCCCACAAGGGACTTTGAACACCGGGGAGCTGTTTTTT. Variable domain in full (rest from reference TRBV7-3 and TRBJ2-2): GAGVSQTPSNKVTEKGKYVELRCDPISGHTALYWYRQSLGQGPEFLIYFQGTGAADDSGLPNDRFFAVRPEGSVSTLKIQRTERGDSAVYLCASSPQGTLNTGELFFGEGSRLTVL.

V is TRBV28 and J is TRBJ2-7; the match to TRBD1 covers 9 bases. The V and J ends lost 5 bases and 6 bases, in that order; junction bases with no gene match: 8. CDR3 length equals 14 residues. Germline V gene sequence: CDR1 MDHEN, CDR2 SYDVKM. Here the CDR3 reads CASSIYDRGTEQYF. The CDR3 nucleotides are TGTGCCAGCAGTATATACGACAGGGGGACCGAGCAGTACTTC.

This clone was observed a single time. This CDR3 is CASSQEPGGDYGYTF. The CDR3 DNA reads as TGCGCCAGCAGCCAAGAACCCGGGGGAGATTATGGCTACACCTTC. The chain has TRBV4-3 and TRBJ1-2; perhaps TRBD1 as D (5 bases). CDR3 length: 15 amino acids. The germline V gene has CDR1 LGHNA and CDR2 YSLEER. V was shortened by 0 bases and J by 5 bases, with 13 bases between the two germline ends.

V and J are TRBV18 and TRBJ2-7, with no clear D. V dropped 1 base and J dropped 1 base, with 8 bases sitting between them. This CDR3 contains 14 residues. Looked up from germline, CDR1 is KGHSH and CDR2 is LQKENI. CDR3 in DNA: TGTGCCAGCTCACCACGGCATCAATCCTACGAGCAGTACTTC. Translation gives CASSPRHQSYEQYF.

The gene calls are TRBV10-3 and TRBJ1-1; no definite D call. CDR1 and CDR2 from the germline V gene are ENHRY and SYGVKD. V gave up 2 bases and J gave up 8 bases, with 9 bases separating them. This CDR3 region has 12 residues. CDR3 bases: TGTGCCATCAGTGAGCCGGCGGGGGAAGCTTTCTTT. Translating it yields CAISEPAGEAFF.